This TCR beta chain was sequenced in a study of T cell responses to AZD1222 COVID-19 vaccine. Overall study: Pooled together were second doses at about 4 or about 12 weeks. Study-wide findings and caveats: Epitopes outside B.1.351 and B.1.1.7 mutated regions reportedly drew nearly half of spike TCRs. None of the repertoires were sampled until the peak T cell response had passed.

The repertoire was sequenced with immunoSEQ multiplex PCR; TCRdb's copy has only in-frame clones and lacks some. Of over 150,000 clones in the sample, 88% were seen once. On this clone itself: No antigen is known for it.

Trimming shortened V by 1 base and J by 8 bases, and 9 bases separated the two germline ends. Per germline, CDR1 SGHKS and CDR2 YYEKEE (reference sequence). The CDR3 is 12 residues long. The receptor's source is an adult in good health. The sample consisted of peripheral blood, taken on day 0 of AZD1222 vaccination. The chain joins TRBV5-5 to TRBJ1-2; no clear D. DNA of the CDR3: TGTGCCAGCAGCTTGAGTTTGGAGGGCTACACCTTC. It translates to CASSLSLEGYTF. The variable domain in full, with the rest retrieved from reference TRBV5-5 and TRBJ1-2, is DAGVTQSPTHLIKTRGQQVTLRCSPISGHKSVSWYQQVLGQGPQFIFQYYEKEERGRGNFPDRFSARQFPNYSSELNVNALLLGDSALYLCASSLSLEGYTFGSGTRLTVV.